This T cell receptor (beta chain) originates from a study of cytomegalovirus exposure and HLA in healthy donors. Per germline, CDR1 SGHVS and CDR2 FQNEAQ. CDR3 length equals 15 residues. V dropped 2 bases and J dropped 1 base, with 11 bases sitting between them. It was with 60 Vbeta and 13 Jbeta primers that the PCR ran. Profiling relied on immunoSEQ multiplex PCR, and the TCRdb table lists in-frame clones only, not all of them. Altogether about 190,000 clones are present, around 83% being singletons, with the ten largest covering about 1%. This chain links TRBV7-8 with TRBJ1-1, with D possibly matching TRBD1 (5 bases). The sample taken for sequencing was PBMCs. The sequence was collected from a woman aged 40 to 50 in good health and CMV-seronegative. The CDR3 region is CASSLSTGRNTEAFF. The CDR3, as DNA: TGTGCCAGCAGCTTATCTACAGGTAGGAACACTGAAGCTTTCTTT.